Shown below are 32 T cell receptor beta chains from a single sample sequenced in a study of monozygotic twins with inflammatory bowel disease. TCRdb re-called the 5' RACE reads and catalogs CDR3 proteins one per entry, DNA excluded. The sample includes about 150,000 distinct CDR3 sequences. Material: blood. The receptors originated from a human donor with ulcerative colitis or Crohn's disease, or a healthy co-twin of an affected twin (not recorded which).

The V gene is TRBV24-1, the J gene TRBJ1-5; TCRdb proposes TRBD1, but this gene call is untestable without DNA. This CDR3 spans 16 amino acids. Germline CDR1 KGHDR, CDR2 SFDVKD. CDR3 protein: CATSDPGQGFNQPQHF.

The rearrangement joins TRBV5-1 to TRBJ1-1; the D gene TCRdb calls, TRBD1, cannot be checked with no DNA. This CDR3 region has 13 residues. Looked up from germline, CDR1 is SGHRS and CDR2 is YFSETQ. CDR3 residues: CASSFRTASEAFF.

This chain joins TRBV11-3 and TRBJ2-3; the D gene TCRdb calls, TRBD1, cannot be checked with no DNA. The CDR3 sequence is 17 residues long. From germline, CDR1 is SGHNT and CDR2 YENEEA. CDR3 sequence reads: CASSSGLPGSGTDTQYF.

The chain carries TRBV5-1 and TRBJ2-1. Germline V gene lookup returns CDR1 SGHRS and CDR2 YFSETQ. CDR3 length: 14 amino acids. This CDR3 reads CASRYPSSYNEQFF. The complete variable domain, with remaining parts taken from reference TRBV5-1 and TRBJ2-1, reads KAGVTQTPRYLIKTRGQQVTLSCSPISGHRSVSWYQQTPGQGLQFLFEYFSETQRNKGNFPGRFSGRQFSNSRSEMNVSTLELGDSALYLCASRYPSSYNEQFFGPGTRLTVL.

The genes are TRBV20-1 and TRBJ1-2; TCRdb indicates TRBD1, and absent DNA this call remains unverified. Germline CDR1 and CDR2: DFQATT and SNEGSKA (reference sequence). This CDR3 has 14 residues. The CDR3 region is CSARDTGSLGGYTF.

The rearrangement links TRBV11-1 to TRBJ1-4; checking the TCRdb D call of TRBD1 is not possible without DNA. The germline gives CDR1 SGHAT, CDR2 FQDESV (reference sequence). CDR3 length: 14 residues. This CDR3 is CASSIRTGNEKLFF.

The gene calls are TRBV28 and TRBJ1-1; the D call of TRBD1 rests on TCRdb alone, since no DNA is present to check it. The V gene's germline CDR1 is MDHEN and CDR2 SYDVKM. CDR3 size: 12 residues. The CDR3 reads CASRPGNTEAFF.

The V and J genes are TRBV29-1 and TRBJ1-4. The CDR3 has 14 residues. From germline, CDR1 is SQVTM and CDR2 ANQGSEA. The CDR3 loop is CSVRSYHSNEKLFF.

The chain carries TRBV24-1 and TRBJ2-3; the TCRdb D gene call, TRBD2, has no DNA to confirm it. Germline assignment: CDR1 KGHDR and CDR2 SFDVKD. The CDR3 has 16 residues. CDR3 sequence: CATSDLASVSTDTQYF.

The rearrangement links TRBV5-1 to TRBJ2-1; TCRdb's D call, TRBD2, is unchecked because there is no DNA. The CDR3 is made up of 16 amino acids. Germline-derived CDR1 and CDR2 are SGHRS and YFSETQ. The CDR3 is CASSLASTGVGNEQFF.

The chain links TRBV30 to TRBJ1-1; the TCRdb D gene call, TRBD1, has no DNA to confirm it. Germline V lookup: CDR1 GTSNPN, CDR2 SVGIG (reference sequence). The CDR3 is 14 residues long. The CDR3 protein is CAWGKDRANTEAFF.

The rearrangement joins TRBV12-3 or TRBV12-4 to TRBJ2-1; the TCRdb D gene call, TRBD2, has no DNA to confirm it. The CDR3 length is 15 residues. CDR3 sequence: CASSSWREGTNEQFF.

The chain employs TRBV11-2 and TRBJ2-1. Germline values: CDR1 SGHAT, CDR2 FQNNGV. The CDR3 is 11 amino acids. The CDR3 loop is CASSLAFEQFF.

V usage is TRBV24-1 and J usage is TRBJ2-2. Germline V gene lookup returns CDR1 KGHDR and CDR2 SFDVKD. The CDR3 sequence is 14 residues long. The CDR3 spells CATRGKLATGELFF.

The chain combines TRBV28 with TRBJ1-4. This CDR3 has 13 residues. Germline-derived CDR1 and CDR2 are MDHEN and SYDVKM. This chain's CDR3 is CASSFFPAEKLFF.

The chain is built from TRBV25-1 and TRBJ1-1; TCRdb reports TRBD1, a call that lacks DNA to check it against. Per the germline V gene, CDR1 is MGHDK and CDR2 is SYGVNS. The CDR3 contains 14 residues. CDR3 in amino acids: CASSEDSQNTEAFF.

The chain joins TRBV2 to TRBJ1-2; TCRdb proposes TRBD1, but this gene call is untestable without DNA. This CDR3 region has 15 residues. Germline V lookup: CDR1 SNHLY, CDR2 FYNNEI. The CDR3 sequence is CASSRIDRDNYGYTF.

The genes are TRBV29-1 and TRBJ2-2. From germline, CDR1 is SQVTM and CDR2 ANQGSEA. This CDR3 contains 11 residues. This chain's CDR3 is CSVELYGELFF.

Here the CDR3 reads CASSLGGWNTEAFF. The chain uses TRBV11-2 and TRBJ1-1. CDR3 length: 14 residues. The germline V gene has CDR1 SGHAT and CDR2 FQNNGV.

The rearrangement joins TRBV5-1 to TRBJ1-6; TCRdb selects TRBD1, and the lack of DNA leaves this call unchecked. This CDR3 spans 13 amino acids. Per the germline V gene, CDR1 is SGHRS and CDR2 is YFSETQ. CDR3 sequence reads: CASSFGANSPLHF. Using reference TRBV5-1 and TRBJ1-6 for the parts outside the CDR3, the full variable domain is KAGVTQTPRYLIKTRGQQVTLSCSPISGHRSVSWYQQTPGQGLQFLFEYFSETQRNKGNFPGRFSGRQFSNSRSEMNVSTLELGDSALYLCASSFGANSPLHFGNGTRLTVT.

This rearrangement joins TRBV5-1 to TRBJ2-6. CDR3 length: 16 residues. Per the germline V gene, CDR1 is SGHRS and CDR2 is YFSETQ. CDR3 protein: CASSLAGDGGANVLTF.

This chain joins TRBV12-3 or TRBV12-4 and TRBJ2-2; TCRdb's assignment of TRBD1 cannot be checked, as there is no DNA. The CDR3 contains 16 residues. CDR3 protein: CAGLNTGKRDTGELFF.

This chain uses TRBV5-1 with TRBJ2-3. The CDR3 runs to 12 residues. Germline V CDR1 and CDR2: SGHRS, YFSETQ. CDR3 sequence reads: CASSFPTDTQYF. Complete variable domain (other parts from reference TRBV5-1 and TRBJ2-3): KAGVTQTPRYLIKTRGQQVTLSCSPISGHRSVSWYQQTPGQGLQFLFEYFSETQRNKGNFPGRFSGRQFSNSRSEMNVSTLELGDSALYLCASSFPTDTQYFGPGTRLTVL.

This chain uses TRBV4-1 with TRBJ1-1. The V gene's germline CDR1 is MGHRA and CDR2 YSYEKL. The CDR3 is 14 residues long. The CDR3 loop reads CASSQEGQNTEAFF.

The chain carries TRBV25-1 and TRBJ2-7; TCRdb outputs TRBD1, but without DNA this stays unchecked. The CDR3 length is 21 residues. Germline values: CDR1 MGHDK, CDR2 SYGVNS. The CDR3: CASSELARDREPGDHHDEQYF.

The gene calls are TRBV4-3 and TRBJ2-5; lacking DNA, the TRBD1 call made by TCRdb goes unchecked. The germline V gene has CDR1 LGHNA and CDR2 YSLEER. The CDR3 is 15 amino acids. The CDR3 sequence is CASSQERGGQETQYF.

The J gene is TRBJ2-6, the V gene TRBV11-2; checking the TCRdb D call of TRBD2 is not possible without DNA. The CDR3 covers 18 residues. Germline V gene sequence: CDR1 SGHAT, CDR2 FQNNGV. CDR3 in amino acids: CASSYEGTRTSGANVLTF.

The chain uses TRBV5-6 and TRBJ2-3; TCRdb lists TRBD2, though no DNA is available to test this call. This CDR3 has 15 residues. CDR1 SGHDT and CDR2 YYEEEE come from the germline V gene. The CDR3 loop reads CASSFRAEAEDTQYF. Drawing the rest from reference TRBV5-6 and TRBJ2-3, the complete variable domain is DAGVTQSPTHLIKTRGQQVTLRCSPKSGHDTVSWYQQALGQGPQFIFQYYEEEERQRGNFPDRFSGHQFPNYSSELNVNALLLGDSALYLCASSFRAEAEDTQYFGPGTRLTVL.

The V and J genes are TRBV5-5 and TRBJ2-7. Germline assignment: CDR1 SGHKS and CDR2 YYEKEE (reference sequence). CDR3 size: 15 residues. The CDR3 here is CASSGPSGSAYEQYF.

The chain uses TRBV7-9 and TRBJ2-7; lacking DNA, the TRBD2 call made by TCRdb goes unchecked. Germline assignment: CDR1 SEHNR and CDR2 FQNEAQ (reference sequence). This CDR3 has 15 residues. The CDR3 region is CASSPSTSGSYEQYF.

The rearrangement joins TRBV11-1 to TRBJ1-1; no DNA is available, so the TRBD1 call from TCRdb remains unchecked. The CDR3 has 16 residues. Looked up from germline, CDR1 is SGHAT and CDR2 is FQDESV (reference sequence). This CDR3 reads CASSLGWGRVNTEAFF.

The chain links TRBV30 to TRBJ1-2; no DNA is available, so the TRBD1 call from TCRdb remains unchecked. Germline V gives CDR1 GTSNPN, CDR2 SVGIG (reference sequence). The CDR3 length is 15 residues. CDR3 sequence: CAWIIPRGIRYGYTF.